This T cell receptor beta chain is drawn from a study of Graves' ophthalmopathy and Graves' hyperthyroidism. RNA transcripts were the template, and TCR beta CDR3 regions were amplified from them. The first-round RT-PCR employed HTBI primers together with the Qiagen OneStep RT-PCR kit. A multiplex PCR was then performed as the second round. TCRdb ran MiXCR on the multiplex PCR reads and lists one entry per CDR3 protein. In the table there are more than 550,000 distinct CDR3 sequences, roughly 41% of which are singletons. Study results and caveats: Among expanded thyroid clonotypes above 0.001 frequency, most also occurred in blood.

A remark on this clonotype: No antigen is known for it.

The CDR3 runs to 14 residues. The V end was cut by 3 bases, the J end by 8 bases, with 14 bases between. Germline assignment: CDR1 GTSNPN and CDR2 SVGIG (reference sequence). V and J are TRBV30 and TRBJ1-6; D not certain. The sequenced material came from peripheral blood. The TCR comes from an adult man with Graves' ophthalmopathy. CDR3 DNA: TGTGCCTGGAGACCCGGAGGACCTTATTCACCCCTCCACTTT. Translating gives CAWRPGGPYSPLHF.